This is a list of T cell receptor beta chains from one sample in a study of response to subunit inactivated influenza vaccine. TCRdb used MiXCR to reprocess the RT-PCR reads, holding one entry per CDR3 protein. The sample carries a few hundred thousand distinct CDR3 sequences, approximately 23% recorded once. This sample comprised PBMCs from blood, obtained less than 22 months after vaccination. These receptors all come from a man in his fifties or sixties who received an inactivated influenza vaccine. Each CDR3 is given with its conserved first and last residue. The D gene is left open where the match is weak. A clone size is listed for some rows: how often the clone was seen (once, few, many), or a class if it is expanded.

>TRBV27|.|TRBJ1-2|.
CASSGSGISNYGYTF
TGTGCCAGCAGTGGTTCAGGGATTTCCAACTATGGCTACACCTTC
>TRBV4-3|.|TRBJ1-4|few
CASSQESWTSTEKLFF
TGCGCCAGCAGCCAAGAGTCCTGGACATCGACTGAAAAACTGTTTTTT
>TRBV20-1|.|TRBJ1-4|.
CSGGSGILFF
TGCAGTGGGGGGAGCGGAATACTGTTTTTT
>TRBV6-5|.|TRBJ1-1|few
CASSYSVGNTEAFF
TGTGCCAGCAGTTACTCGGTGGGGAACACTGAAGCTTTCTTT
>TRBV7-2|.|TRBJ2-3|.
CASSLVGGARDTQYF
TGTGCCAGCAGCTTAGTAGGAGGGGCGAGGGATACGCAGTATTTT
>TRBV10-3|TRBD2|TRBJ2-3|.
CATLAGVGLDTQYF
TGTGCCACGCTAGCGGGAGTCGGTTTGGATACGCAGTATTTT
>TRBV7-9|.|TRBJ1-1|few
CASSERMGWTEAFF
TGTGCCAGCAGCGAACGGATGGGGTGGACTGAAGCTTTCTTT
>TRBV5-4|TRBD1|TRBJ1-1|many
CASSKGQPMNTEAFF
TGTGCCAGCAGCAAGGGACAGCCAATGAACACTGAAGCTTTCTTT
>TRBV20-1|TRBD1|TRBJ2-7|once
CSVNRPGTEGNYEQYF
TGCAGTGTCAACCGCCCGGGGACAGAAGGAAATTACGAGCAGTACTTC
>TRBV9|.|TRBJ1-1|few
CASSVRSQNTEAFF
TGTGCCAGCAGCGTAAGGTCTCAGAACACTGAAGCTTTCTTT
>TRBV7-2|TRBD2|TRBJ2-5|.
CASSLSGIKETQYF
TGTGCCAGCAGTTTGAGCGGGATTAAAGAGACCCAGTACTTC
>TRBV20-1|TRBD1|TRBJ1-2|many
CSAIGQGNYGYTF
TGCAGTGCTATAGGACAGGGCAACTATGGCTACACCTTC
>TRBV6-6|.|TRBJ1-3|many
CASIRGARDTIYF
TGTGCCAGCATTCGGGGGGCACGAGACACCATATATTTT
>TRBV29-1|.|TRBJ2-5|.
CSVDGGRVNWGETQYF
TGCAGCGTTGACGGGGGCAGGGTTAATTGGGGAGAGACCCAGTACTTC
>TRBV4-1|.|TRBJ1-5|many
CASSQGRGPQPQHF
TGCGCCAGCAGCCAAGGTCGGGGGCCCCAGCCCCAGCATTTT
>TRBV15|.|TRBJ2-2|few
CATTPGGYWNTGELFF
TGTGCCACCACCCCCGGGGGTTACTGGAACACCGGGGAGCTGTTTTTT
>TRBV5-1|.|TRBJ2-1|.
CASSLGPNQAQFF
TGCGCCAGCAGCTTGGGGCCTAACCAGGCGCAGTTCTTC
>TRBV29-1|TRBD1|TRBJ2-7|.
CSVEEWDRGAALYEQYF
TGCAGCGTTGAGGAGTGGGACAGGGGAGCTGCACTGTACGAGCAGTACTTC
>TRBV5-5|.|TRBJ2-5|few
CASSLSNGGRQETQYF
TGTGCCAGCAGCTTGTCGAACGGGGGGCGTCAAGAGACCCAGTACTTC
>TRBV9|.|TRBJ2-5|few
CASSVGGAETQYF
TGTGCCAGCAGCGTAGGGGGGGCAGAGACCCAGTACTTC
>TRBV7-9|TRBD1|TRBJ2-7|.
CASSITGGSPYEQYF
TGTGCCAGCAGCATTACAGGGGGGTCCCCTTACGAGCAGTACTTC
>TRBV28|TRBD1|TRBJ1-4|.
CASSLRWTGINEKLFF
TGTGCCAGCAGTTTAAGGTGGACAGGGATTAATGAAAAACTGTTTTTT
>TRBV3-1|.|TRBJ1-1|few
CASSVQSGFTEAFF
TGTGCCAGCAGCGTTCAATCAGGGTTCACTGAAGCTTTCTTT
>TRBV7-2|TRBD2|TRBJ2-7|.
CASSSWSSGSGYEQYF
TGTGCCAGCAGCTCCTGGTCTAGCGGGAGTGGCTACGAGCAGTACTTC
>TRBV10-3|.|TRBJ1-5|many
CAPRASFSWPQHF
TGTGCCCCCCGGGCCTCCTTTTCTTGGCCCCAGCATTTT
>TRBV7-9|.|TRBJ2-7|few
CASSHTRDGAYEQYF
TGTGCCAGCAGCCATACACGAGATGGGGCCTACGAGCAGTACTTC
>TRBV4-3|.|TRBJ2-3|.
CASSQGLSRDTQYF
TGCGCCAGCAGCCAAGGTCTCTCACGGGATACGCAGTATTTT
>TRBV5-5|.|TRBJ1-1|many
CASSLEARDTEAFF
TGTGCCAGCAGCTTGGAGGCCAGGGACACTGAAGCTTTCTTT
>TRBV2|.|TRBJ2-4|few
CASSGNRDGAKNIQYF
TGTGCCAGCAGTGGAAACCGGGACGGAGCCAAAAACATTCAGTACTTC
>TRBV6-6|.|TRBJ1-3|few
CASTLFSGNTIYF
TGTGCCAGCACCCTATTCTCTGGAAACACCATATATTTT
>TRBV12-3/TRBV12-4|.|TRBJ2-5|.
CASSFLARETQYF
TGTGCCAGCAGTTTCCTAGCCCGAGAGACCCAGTACTTC
>TRBV7-2|TRBD1|TRBJ1-2|.
CASSLALRGQHGYTF
TGTGCCAGCAGCTTAGCGCTCAGGGGGCAACATGGCTACACCTTC